This T cell receptor beta chain was observed in a study of cytomegalovirus exposure and HLA in healthy donors. In germline, CDR1 is LNHDA, CDR2 SQIVND (reference sequence). There are 13 residues in the CDR3. Deletions cut 7 bases from V and 2 bases from J, with 11 bases between. The PCR was carried out with 60 Vbeta primers and 13 Jbeta primers. Sequencing used immunoSEQ multiplex PCR; TCRdb keeps in-frame clones, though not all of them. The sample contains over 150,000 clones, more than 70% of which appear only once. A few counts support this clone. This receptor was identified in a male donor in good health and CMV-seronegative. The chain has TRBV19 and TRBJ1-1; D is undetermined. The sample consisted of PBMCs. The CDR3 DNA reads TGTGCCAGTAAAGTTACGGTCAACACTGAAGCTTTCTTT. It is translated as CASKVTVNTEAFF.